The rows below give T cell receptor beta chains drawn from one sample of a study of blood T cell repertoires in COVID-19. The method was immunoSEQ multiplex PCR; TCRdb's version includes in-frame clones alone and lacks a portion of them. The sample contains over 200,000 clones, about four fifths of which appear only once. Sequenced material: PBMCs or T cells enriched from blood (not recorded which). All receptors come from a man in his sixties who had recovered from COVID-19. The conserved cysteine and the conserved F or W are not part of the CDR3 here. D genes are given only for firm matches. Part of the rows lack a size; the others show once, few, many or a class for expanded clones.

CDR3 length: 13; V gene: TRBV5-4; J gene: TRBJ2-2; D gene: TRBD1; clone size: few; CDR3 protein: ASKNRDSPAGELF
CDR3 length: 13; V gene: TRBV7-9; J gene: TRBJ2-3; D gene: TRBD2; clone size: .; CDR3 protein: ASSPASGGTDTQY
CDR3 length: 12; V gene: TRBV7-9; J gene: TRBJ1-1; D gene: TRBD1; clone size: .; CDR3 protein: ASSRDRGETEAF
CDR3 length: 14; V gene: TRBV4-3; J gene: TRBJ2-2; D gene: .; clone size: once; CDR3 protein: ASSQDLGHNTGELF
CDR3 length: 9; V gene: TRBV30; J gene: TRBJ2-5; D gene: .; clone size: .; CDR3 protein: AWRVEGTQY
CDR3 length: 13; V gene: TRBV5-1; J gene: TRBJ1-3; D gene: .; clone size: .; CDR3 protein: ASSVGQYSGNTIY
CDR3 length: 11; V gene: TRBV10-3; J gene: TRBJ1-2; D gene: .; clone size: .; CDR3 protein: AISVQENYGYT
CDR3 length: 13; V gene: TRBV2; J gene: TRBJ2-7; D gene: .; clone size: .; CDR3 protein: ASIEAPGQTYEQY
CDR3 length: 17; V gene: TRBV27; J gene: TRBJ2-3; D gene: TRBD2; clone size: .; CDR3 protein: ASSYRSPFGGGRTDTQY
CDR3 length: 14; V gene: TRBV4-3; J gene: TRBJ1-5; D gene: .; clone size: .; CDR3 protein: ASSQDVQNSNQPQH
CDR3 length: 13; V gene: TRBV11-2; J gene: TRBJ2-1; D gene: .; clone size: once; CDR3 protein: ASSSVQGSYNEQF
CDR3 length: 13; V gene: TRBV5-1; J gene: TRBJ2-1; D gene: TRBD1; clone size: .; CDR3 protein: ASSLQGAAYNEQF
CDR3 length: 12; V gene: TRBV4-1; J gene: TRBJ2-3; D gene: .; clone size: .; CDR3 protein: ASSQDGRRSTQY
CDR3 length: 13; V gene: TRBV6-2/TRBV6-3; J gene: TRBJ2-1; D gene: TRBD2; clone size: .; CDR3 protein: ASSYLAGINNEQF
CDR3 length: 11; V gene: TRBV18; J gene: TRBJ1-2; D gene: .; clone size: .; CDR3 protein: ASSPDSSYGYT
CDR3 length: 13; V gene: TRBV3-1/TRBV3-2; J gene: TRBJ2-1; D gene: .; clone size: once; CDR3 protein: ASSLNPTRRNEQF
CDR3 length: 13; V gene: TRBV5-1; J gene: TRBJ1-3; D gene: .; clone size: .; CDR3 protein: ASSLLPGVGNTIY
CDR3 length: 13; V gene: TRBV11-2; J gene: TRBJ2-3; D gene: TRBD2; clone size: .; CDR3 protein: ASSQLAGPQDTQY
CDR3 length: 13; V gene: TRBV19; J gene: TRBJ1-6; D gene: TRBD1; clone size: .; CDR3 protein: ASRSGQVDNSPLH
CDR3 length: 13; V gene: TRBV6-1; J gene: TRBJ2-1; D gene: .; clone size: .; CDR3 protein: ASSEVAGFYNEQF
CDR3 length: 13; V gene: TRBV11-2; J gene: TRBJ2-5; D gene: TRBD1; clone size: .; CDR3 protein: ASSVNPGGRETQY
CDR3 length: 14; V gene: TRBV11-1; J gene: TRBJ2-7; D gene: TRBD2; clone size: few; CDR3 protein: ASSLDVGLAVYEQY
CDR3 length: 11; V gene: TRBV5-6; J gene: TRBJ1-2; D gene: .; clone size: once; CDR3 protein: ASSLPGSGGYT
CDR3 length: 17; V gene: TRBV13; J gene: TRBJ2-3; D gene: TRBD2; clone size: .; CDR3 protein: ASSSDGTSGGLSTDTQY
CDR3 length: 12; V gene: TRBV7-2; J gene: TRBJ2-5; D gene: TRBD2; clone size: .; CDR3 protein: ASSLTSGQETQY
CDR3 length: 11; V gene: TRBV6-5; J gene: TRBJ2-2; D gene: TRBD1; clone size: .; CDR3 protein: ASRGQGRGELF
CDR3 length: 14; V gene: TRBV5-4; J gene: TRBJ2-2; D gene: .; clone size: .; CDR3 protein: ASSLNGRGNTGELF